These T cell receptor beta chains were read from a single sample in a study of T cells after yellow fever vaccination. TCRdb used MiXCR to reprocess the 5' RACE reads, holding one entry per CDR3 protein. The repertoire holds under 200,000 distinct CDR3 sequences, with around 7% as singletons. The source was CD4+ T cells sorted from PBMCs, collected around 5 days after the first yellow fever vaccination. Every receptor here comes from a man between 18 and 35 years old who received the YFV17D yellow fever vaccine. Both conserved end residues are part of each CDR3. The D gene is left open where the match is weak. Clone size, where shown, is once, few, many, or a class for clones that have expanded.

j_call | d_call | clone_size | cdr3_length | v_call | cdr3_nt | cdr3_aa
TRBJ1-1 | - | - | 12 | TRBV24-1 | TGTGCCACCAGGGGGGGGGGCACTGAAGCTTTCTTT | CATRGGGTEAFF
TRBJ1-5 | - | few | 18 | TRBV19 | TGTGCCAGTAGTATGGGTAGCGGAGGAGGTAGCGGCAATCAGCCCCAGCATTTT | CASSMGSGGGSGNQPQHF
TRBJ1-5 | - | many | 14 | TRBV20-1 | TGCAGTGCTAGCAGCGGTCTCCTCAATCAGCCCCAGCATTTT | CSASSGLLNQPQHF
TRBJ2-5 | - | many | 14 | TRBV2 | TGTGCCAGCACCGGAAGGACGGACCAAGAGACCCAGTACTTC | CASTGRTDQETQYF
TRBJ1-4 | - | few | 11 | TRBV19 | TGTGCCAGTACTCCAGGTGAAAAACTGTTTTTT | CASTPGEKLFF
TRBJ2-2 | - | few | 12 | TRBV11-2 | TGTGCCAGCAGCCCCTGGGGGGCGGAGCTGTTTTTT | CASSPWGAELFF
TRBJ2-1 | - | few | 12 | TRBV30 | TGTGCCTGGAGTGTTTTCAGCAATGAGCAGTTCTTC | CAWSVFSNEQFF
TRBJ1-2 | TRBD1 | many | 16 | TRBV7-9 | TGTGCCAGCAGCTTAGCTTACGGGACAGCAGACTATGGCTACACCTTC | CASSLAYGTADYGYTF
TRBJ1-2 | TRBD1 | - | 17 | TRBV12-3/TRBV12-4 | TGTGCCAGCAGGTTAGGCGGACACACAGGGGGCTTCGTCGGCTACACCTTC | CASRLGGHTGGFVGYTF
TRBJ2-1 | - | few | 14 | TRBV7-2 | TGTGCCAGCAGCTTTGGGACGGAGTCCATTAGACAGTTCTTC | CASSFGTESIRQFF
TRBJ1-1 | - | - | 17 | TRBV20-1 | TGCTGTGCTAGAGACCCCTCCAGGCATCCCGGTTGGACTGAAGCTTTCTTT | CCARDPSRHPGWTEAFF
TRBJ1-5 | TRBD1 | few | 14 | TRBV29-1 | TGCAGCGTCGCCGGGACAGGGAAAGATCAGCCCCAGCATTTT | CSVAGTGKDQPQHF
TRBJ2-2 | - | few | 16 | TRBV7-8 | TGTGCCAGCAGCTTAGCCACAGCCTGGGGCGCCGGGGAGCTGTTTTTT | CASSLATAWGAGELFF
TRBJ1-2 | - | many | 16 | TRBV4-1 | TGCGCCAGCAGCCAGCCAACCAGGAGATCTAACTATGGCTACACCTTC | CASSQPTRRSNYGYTF
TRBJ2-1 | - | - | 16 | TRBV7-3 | TGTGCCAGCAGCCCTGACAGCCAGAGCTCCTACAATGAGCAGTTCTTC | CASSPDSQSSYNEQFF
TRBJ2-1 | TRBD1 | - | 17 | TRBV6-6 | TGTGCCAGCAGTTTGTACACCGGGACAGGGGCATACAATGAGCAGTTCTTC | CASSLYTGTGAYNEQFF
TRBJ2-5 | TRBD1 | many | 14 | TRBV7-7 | TGTGCCAGCAGCCCCGGGACAGGGAGGGAGACCCAGTACTTC | CASSPGTGRETQYF
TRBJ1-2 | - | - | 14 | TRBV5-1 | TGCGCCAGCAGCTTGGGAGGGCCCTCGGGTGGCTACACCTTC | CASSLGGPSGGYTF
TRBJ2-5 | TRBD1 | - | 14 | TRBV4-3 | TGCGCCAGCAGCCCGGGCCAGGACAGGGGGACCCAGTACTTC | CASSPGQDRGTQYF
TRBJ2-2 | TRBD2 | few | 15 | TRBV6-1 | TGTGCCAGCACCAGGACTAGCGGGCTCTTAGGGGAGCTGTTTTTT | CASTRTSGLLGELFF
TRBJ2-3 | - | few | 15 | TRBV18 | TGTGCCAGCTCTCACGAAGGGACATTCACAGATACGCAGTATTTT | CASSHEGTFTDTQYF
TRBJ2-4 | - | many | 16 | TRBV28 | TGTGCCAGCAGTTTAAAATCAGGGATCGGCAAAAACATTCAGTACTTC | CASSLKSGIGKNIQYF
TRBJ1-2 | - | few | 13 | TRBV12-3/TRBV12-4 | TGTGCCAGCAGTGGGGGAGGGCCTGGTGGCTACACCTTC | CASSGGGPGGYTF
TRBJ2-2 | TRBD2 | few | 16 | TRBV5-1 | TGCGCCAGCAGCCTCGGGACTAGCGGGGATCCCGGGGAGCTGTTTTTT | CASSLGTSGDPGELFF
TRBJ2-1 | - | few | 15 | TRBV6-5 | TGTGCCAGCAGTTACGGAGGGGTATCCTACAATGAGCAGTTCTTC | CASSYGGVSYNEQFF
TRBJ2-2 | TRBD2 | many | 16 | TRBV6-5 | TGTGCCAGCAGCCGACCTAGCGGGGGTCTCTCCGGGGAGCTGTTTTTT | CASSRPSGGLSGELFF
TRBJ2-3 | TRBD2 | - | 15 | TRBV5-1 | TGCGCCAGCATGCCCCTCGGGACTAGCGGAAATACGCAGTATTTT | CASMPLGTSGNTQYF
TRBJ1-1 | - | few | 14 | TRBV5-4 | TGTGCCAGCAGCCCCCGGGGAATAAGGGGTGAAGCTTTCTTT | CASSPRGIRGEAFF
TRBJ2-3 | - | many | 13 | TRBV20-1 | TGCAGTGCTAGTTGGGCCGCGGCAGATACGCAGTATTTT | CSASWAAADTQYF
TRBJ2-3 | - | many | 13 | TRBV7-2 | TGTGCCAGCAGCTTGGACACCACAGATACGCAGTATTTT | CASSLDTTDTQYF
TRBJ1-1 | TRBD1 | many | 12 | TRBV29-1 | TGCAGCGTTGCCGAGGACAGGGGATTGGCTTTCTTT | CSVAEDRGLAFF
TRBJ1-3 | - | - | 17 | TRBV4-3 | TGCGCCAGCAGCCAAGATACCAGGAGCCTACAAGGAAACACCATATATTTT | CASSQDTRSLQGNTIYF
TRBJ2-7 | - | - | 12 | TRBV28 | TGTGACAGCAGTTTATTGGTCCACGAGCAGTACTTC | CDSSLLVHEQYF
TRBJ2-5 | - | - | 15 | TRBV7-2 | TGTGCCAGCAGCCCCAGCAGGGCCCTACAAGAGACCCAGTACTTC | CASSPSRALQETQYF
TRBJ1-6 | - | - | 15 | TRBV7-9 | TGTGCCAGCAGCTTGGGGACGGTCCCTAATTCACCCCTCCACTTT | CASSLGTVPNSPLHF
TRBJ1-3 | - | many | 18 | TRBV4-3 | TGCGCCAGCAGCCAAGATGGGGGGGAACCCCGCTCTGGAAACACCATATATTTT | CASSQDGGEPRSGNTIYF
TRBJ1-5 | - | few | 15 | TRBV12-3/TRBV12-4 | TGTGCCAGCAGTGAGCGGGGGAATAGCAATCAGCCCCAGCATTTT | CASSERGNSNQPQHF
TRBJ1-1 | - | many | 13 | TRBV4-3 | TGCGCCAGCAGCCAGGGGGAGAACACTGAAGCTTTCTTT | CASSQGENTEAFF
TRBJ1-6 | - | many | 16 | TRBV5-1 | TGCGCCAGCAGCCCGGAACCGGGAGGCTATAATTCACCCCTCCACTTT | CASSPEPGGYNSPLHF
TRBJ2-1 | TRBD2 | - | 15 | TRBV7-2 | TGTGTCAGCAGACCTCCTAGCGGGGGGGGCAATGAGCAGTTCTTC | CVSRPPSGGGNEQFF
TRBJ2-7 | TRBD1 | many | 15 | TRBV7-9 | TGTGCCAGCAGCTTAGCAGGACAGGGAACCTCCGAGCAGTACTTC | CASSLAGQGTSEQYF
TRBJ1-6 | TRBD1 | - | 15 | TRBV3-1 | TGTGCCAGCAGCCAGGAGACAGGGAGGGGGTCACCCCTCCACTTT | CASSQETGRGSPLHF
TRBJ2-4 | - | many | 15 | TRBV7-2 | TGTGCCAGCAGCCCGGCGGGACAGCTCAAAAACATTCAGTACTTC | CASSPAGQLKNIQYF
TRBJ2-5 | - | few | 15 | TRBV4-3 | TGCGCCAGCAGCCAATCCTTAGGGTACCAAGAGACCCAGTACTTC | CASSQSLGYQETQYF
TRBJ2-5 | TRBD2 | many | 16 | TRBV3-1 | TGTGCCAGCAGCTTACGTAGCGGGGGGGCCCGGGAGACCCAGTACTTC | CASSLRSGGARETQYF
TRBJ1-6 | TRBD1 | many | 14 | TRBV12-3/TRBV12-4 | TGTGCCAGCAGCCCGACAGGGTTAGTCTCACCCCTCCACTTT | CASSPTGLVSPLHF
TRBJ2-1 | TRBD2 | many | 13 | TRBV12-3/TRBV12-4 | TGTGCCAGCAGATGGTCGGGGGGGAATGAGCAGTTCTTC | CASRWSGGNEQFF
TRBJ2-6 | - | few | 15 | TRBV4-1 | TGCGCCAGCAGCCACCTGCACTCTGGGGCCAACGACCTGACTTTC | CASSHLHSGANDLTF
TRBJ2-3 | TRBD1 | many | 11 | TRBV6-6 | TGTGCCAGCAGCCGGACAGGAATCATGTATTTT | CASSRTGIMYF
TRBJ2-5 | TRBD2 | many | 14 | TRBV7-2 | TGTGCCAGCAGCAATATGGGAGGGCGAGAGACCCAGTACTTC | CASSNMGGRETQYF
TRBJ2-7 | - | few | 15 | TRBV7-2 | TGTGCCAGCAGCTTAGCAGCGAAACAATCCTACGAGCAGTACTTC | CASSLAAKQSYEQYF
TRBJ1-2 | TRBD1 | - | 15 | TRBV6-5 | TGTGCCAGCAGTCGCCGACAGGGAGTCGGCTATGGCTACACCTTC | CASSRRQGVGYGYTF
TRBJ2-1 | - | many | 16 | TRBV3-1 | TGTGCCAGCAGCCAGCGACTAGCAGGGGGTTCTGGAGAGCAGTTCTTC | CASSQRLAGGSGEQFF
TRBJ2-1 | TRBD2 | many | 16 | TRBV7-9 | TGTGCCAGCAGCCTCCGGACTAGCGGGGGGCGGGAGGAGCAGTTCTTC | CASSLRTSGGREEQFF
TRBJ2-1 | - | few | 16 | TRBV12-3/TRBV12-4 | TGTGCCAGCAGTCTGGGGGGGGGGCTCTCCTACAATGAGCAGTTCTTC | CASSLGGGLSYNEQFF